One sample yielded the 32 T cell receptor beta chains listed below, sequenced in a study of CD8+ T cells in alopecia areata (dated by TCRdb to the late 2010s). Library preparation used the immunoSEQ multiplex PCR assay. RNA was extracted from all samples and reverse transcribed into cDNA, which served as template for TCR sequencing. TCRdb took over this immuneACCESS table, retaining in-frame rearrangements with V and J assigned. Such tables are incomplete; in checked studies, under half of the missing clones stem from an unresolved V gene, and the remainder is unexplained. Present in this sample are under 150,000 clones, more than 45% of which were seen just once. The ten largest account for roughly 0.5% of the sample. In light of the paper, this sample's time point label describes: about 4 weeks on oral tofacitinib. The treatment or condition label, as the study defines it: oral pan-JAK inhibitor, 5-10 mg twice daily.

Sample: CD4+ T cells sorted from blood, taken at week 4, from a patient treated with tofacitinib. These receptors were collected from a human donor with alopecia areata.

This sequence joins TRBV5-4 and TRBJ1-1; maybe TRBD1 (6 bases). Germline V gene data show CDR1 as SGHNT and CDR2 as YYREEE (reference sequence). Trimming removed 4 bases at V and 4 bases at J, with 14 bases between. This CDR3 is built from 14 residues. The DNA of the CDR3 is TGTGCCAGCAGCCCCGGAGGGGGAGTCACTGAAGCTTTCTTT. This translates into CASSPGGGVTEAFF. Full variable domain (outside the CDR3, taken from reference TRBV5-4 and TRBJ1-1): ETGVTQSPTHLIKTRGQQVTLRCSSQSGHNTVSWYQQALGQGPQFIFQYYREEENGRGNFPPRFSGLQFPNYSSELNVNALELDDSALYLCASSPGGGVTEAFFGQGTRLTVV.

Turning to this clone: One end of the junction fails to match germline, which may point to a read error. The rearrangement uses TRBV29-1 and TRBJ1-1; 9 nucleotides align to TRBD1. The germline V gene has CDR1 SQVTM and CDR2 ANQGSEA. The CDR3 is 14 residues long. The CDR3 loop is CSVGRGQGNAEAFF. CDR3 in DNA: TGCAGCGTGGGACGAGGACAGGGGAACGCTGAAGCTTTCTTT.

The rearrangement joins TRBV29-1 to TRBJ1-1; 8 nucleotides agree with TRBD1. The CDR3 is 13 residues long. CDR1 is SQVTM and CDR2 is ANQGSEA in the germline V gene. V lost 6 bases, J lost 1 base, and 4 bases stayed unmatched. CDR3 sequence reads: CSVRDRTNTEAFF. Written as DNA, the CDR3 is TGCAGCGTCAGGGACAGGACGAACACTGAAGCTTTCTTT. The variable domain in full, completed from reference TRBV29-1 and TRBJ1-1, reads SAVISQKPSRDICQRGTSLTIQCQVDSQVTMMFWYRQQPGQSLTLIATANQGSEATYESGFVIDKFPISRPNLTFSTLTVSNMSPEDSSIYLCSVRDRTNTEAFFGQGTRLTVV.

The gene calls are TRBV29-1 and TRBJ1-4; the D is unclear. The germline V and J ends were trimmed by 1 base and 4 bases, with 10 bases remaining between them. This CDR3 is built from 14 residues. Germline V CDR1 and CDR2: SQVTM, ANQGSEA. DNA of the CDR3: TGCAGCGTTGAAGGCGGCAGAGATAATGAAAAACTGTTTTTT. The encoded protein is CSVEGGRDNEKLFF.

The chain has TRBV27 and TRBJ2-1, with unresolved D. CDR1 is MNHEY, CDR2 SMNVEV, per germline (reference sequence). Trimming removed 3 bases from V and 7 bases from J, with 4 bases in between. The length of the CDR3 is 11 residues. The CDR3 here is CASSFVNEQFF. The CDR3 nucleotides read TGTGCCAGCAGTTTTGTGAATGAGCAGTTCTTC.

V is TRBV5-6 and J is TRBJ2-7; the match to TRBD1 covers 7 bases. Germline trimming cut 5 bases from V and 2 bases from J; bases unmatched to any gene: 16. The CDR3 contains 17 residues. The germline CDR1 and CDR2 sequences are SGHDT and YYEEEE. This chain's CDR3 is CASRPFHGQVTTYEQYF. Here the CDR3 DNA reads TGTGCCAGCAGACCATTTCATGGACAGGTGACTACCTACGAGCAGTACTTC.

The sample holds a few counts of this clone. The rearrangement joins TRBV6-1 to TRBJ2-7; D not certain. V was pared by 5 bases and J by 6 bases, with 17 bases between. CDR1 and CDR2 (germline): MNHNS, SASEGT. The length of the CDR3 is 14 residues. The chain's CDR3 is CASSLTYPGAEQYF. For the CDR3, the DNA is TGTGCCAGCAGTCTAACTTATCCTGGAGCCGAGCAGTACTTC.

The V gene is TRBV7-8, the J gene TRBJ1-5; 9 nucleotides match TRBD1. The germline CDR1 and CDR2 sequences are SGHVS and FQNEAQ. CDR3 length: 15 amino acids. V gave up 5 bases and J gave up 5 bases; unmatched junction bases: 7. CDR3 protein: CASSPARTGDQPQHF. Here the CDR3 DNA reads TGTGCCAGCAGCCCAGCTAGGACAGGGGATCAGCCCCAGCATTTT.

J is TRBJ1-2 and V is TRBV6-1; D is ambiguous. Trimming took 1 base from V and 8 from J, leaving 11 bases between them. The CDR3 has 13 amino acids. The germline V gene has CDR1 MNHNS and CDR2 SASEGT. DNA of the CDR3: TGTGCCAGCAGTGAAGTTAAGCGAAGAGGCTACACCTTC. This gives the protein CASSEVKRRGYTF.

The table lists this clone with a count of one. The DNA of the CDR3 is TGTGCCAGCAGCTTATCACAGGGGGTGTTCTATGGCTACACCTTC. Protein sequence: CASSLSQGVFYGYTF. The V gene is TRBV7-8, the J gene TRBJ1-2; TRBD1 matches at 8 bases. J was trimmed by 4 bases and V by 2 bases; bases with no gene match: 6. Per germline, CDR1 SGHVS and CDR2 FQNEAQ. The CDR3 loop spans 15 amino acids.

The V and J genes are TRBV10-2 and TRBJ1-5, with TRBD1 identical over 7 bases. The CDR3 length is 14 residues. Germline CDR1 and CDR2: WSHSY and SAAADI. Trimming at V came to 6 bases and at J to 7 bases, leaving 9 bases not matched to a gene. The CDR3 DNA reads TGCGCCAGCAGCTCCCTTAGACAGGGCCAGCCCCAGCATTTT. Translated: CASSSLRQGQPQHF.

The chain is built from TRBV27 and TRBJ1-1; D perhaps matches TRBD1 (5 bases). Deletions cut 6 bases from V and 1 base from J, with 12 bases between. Per germline, CDR1 MNHEY and CDR2 SMNVEV (reference sequence). The CDR3 sequence is 14 residues long. CDR3 coding DNA: TGTGCCAGCAGCTCAGGGTCTGGGAACACTGAAGCTTTCTTT. Protein: CASSSGSGNTEAFF.

The chain links TRBV29-1 to TRBJ2-1; no reliable D call. Germline V gene data show CDR1 as SQVTM and CDR2 as ANQGSEA. V was shortened by 7 bases and J by 0 bases, with 10 bases between the two germline ends. The CDR3 totals 13 residues. The CDR3: CSAEASSYNEQFF. The CDR3 DNA is TGCAGCGCAGAGGCGAGCTCCTACAATGAGCAGTTCTTC.

The genes are TRBV29-1 and TRBJ1-1; TRBD1 agrees at 8 bases. Unmatched junction bases numbered 12, after V lost 6 bases and J lost 6 bases. The CDR3 has 14 amino acids. Germline V CDR1 and CDR2: SQVTM, ANQGSEA. The CDR3 bases are TGCAGCGTACCCTCGACAGGGGCTCACGCTGAAGCTTTCTTT. This codes for CSVPSTGAHAEAFF.

The chain joins TRBV2 to TRBJ2-7, with 7 positions matching TRBD2. CDR1 is SNHLY, CDR2 FYNNEI, per germline. The CDR3 is 14 residues long. V dropped 5 bases and J dropped 3; count of bases not matched to a gene: 7. CDR3 sequence: CASSPSGTYYEQYF. The CDR3 DNA reads TGTGCCAGCAGTCCGAGCGGGACTTACTACGAGCAGTACTTC.

Only a few counts were recorded for this clone. J is TRBJ1-5 and V is TRBV5-6; D is uncertain. The CDR3 consists of 10 residues. Germline-derived CDR1 and CDR2 are SGHDT and YYEEEE. CDR3 nucleotides: TGTGAAACTAGCAATCAGCCCCAGCATTTT. This translates into CETSNQPQHF.

This clone was observed many times. The chain has TRBV23-1 and TRBJ2-7; D ambiguous. TRBV23-1 has ORF status, its function being uncertain. This CDR3 comprises 14 residues. The V end lost 0 bases, the J end lost 3 bases, and 9 bases lay between the germline ends. CDR3 sequence reads: CASSQSNRFYEQYF. In DNA, the CDR3 is TGCGCCAGCAGTCAATCGAACAGATTCTACGAGCAGTACTTC.

The DNA for the CDR3 is TGTGCCAGCAGCCAAGATAACCGGGGGGGGACAGATACGCAGTATTTT. Amino acids: CASSQDNRGGTDTQYF. The chain joins TRBV4-2 to TRBJ2-3; 8 bases map to TRBD2. V lost 0 bases and J lost 3; bases outside the gene matches: 5. CDR1 is LGHNA and CDR2 is YNFKEQ in the germline V gene. The CDR3 spans 16 residues.

This clone was counted only a few times. This sequence joins TRBV29-1 and TRBJ1-2; the match to TRBD1 covers 7 bases. The CDR3 is 14 residues long. J gave up 5 bases and V 1 base, and 7 bases lay outside the gene matches. Looked up from germline, CDR1 is SQVTM and CDR2 is ANQGSEA. CDR3 in amino acids: CSVEGGGLPYGYTF. CDR3 nucleotide sequence: TGCAGCGTTGAAGGAGGGGGCCTTCCGTATGGCTACACCTTC.

This chain links TRBV27 with TRBJ2-7; TRBD1 matches 8 bases. Germline V gene lookup returns CDR1 MNHEY and CDR2 SMNVEV (reference sequence). This CDR3 has 15 residues. Unmatched junction bases numbered 10, after V lost 6 bases and J lost 3 bases. Here the CDR3 reads CASRGRDRTFYEQYF. Written as DNA, the CDR3 is TGTGCCAGCAGAGGCCGGGACAGGACGTTCTACGAGCAGTACTTC.

The chain links TRBV5-1 to TRBJ2-1; D call uncertain. The ends were cut back, 0 bases at V and 9 bases at J, with 4 bases in the middle. Germline loops: CDR1 SGHRS, CDR2 YFSETQ. The CDR3 extends over 11 amino acids. The CDR3 DNA follows: TGCGCCAGCAGCTTGGCGGCTGAGCAGTTCTTC. It codes for CASSLAAEQFF.

This sequence joins TRBV29-1 and TRBJ2-7, with D unclear. The V gene's germline CDR1 is SQVTM and CDR2 ANQGSEA. Trimming stripped 5 bases from V and 0 bases from J, with 8 bases between. This CDR3 is built from 12 residues. The chain's CDR3 is CSVKVSSYEQYF. CDR3 bases: TGCAGCGTTAAAGTTAGCTCCTACGAGCAGTACTTC.

This chain uses TRBV13 with TRBJ2-7; D is perhaps TRBD1 (5 bases). This CDR3 has 11 amino acids. V was clipped by 5 bases and J by 5 bases, with 7 bases between them. Germline-derived CDR1 and CDR2 are PRHDT and FYEKMQ (reference sequence). In DNA, the CDR3 is TGTGCCAGCAGCAGGGGCAACGAGCAGTACTTC. Translating gives CASSRGNEQYF.

The chain is built from TRBV2 and TRBJ2-5, with D possibly being TRBD1 (5 bases). The germline V gene encodes CDR1 SNHLY and CDR2 FYNNEI. V dropped 7 bases and J dropped 5 bases, with 8 bases sitting between them. The length of the CDR3 is 11 residues. The CDR3 here is CASKQEETQYF. The CDR3 DNA reads TGTGCCAGCAAACAGGAGGAGACCCAGTACTTC.

This clone was seen only a few times. The chain links TRBV29-1 to TRBJ2-3; D may be TRBD2 (5 bases). The CDR3 is 17 residues long. Germline V CDR1 and CDR2: SQVTM, ANQGSEA. Trimming took 0 bases from V and 0 from J, leaving 16 bases between them. CDR3 residues: CSVEDRGRPGSTDTQYF. DNA for the CDR3: TGCAGCGTTGAAGATCGGGGTCGGCCCGGGAGCACAGATACGCAGTATTTT.

This chain joins TRBV18 and TRBJ1-1, with 9 bases aligning to TRBD1. V shed 4 bases, J shed 6 bases, and the junction held 12 bases outside the gene matches. The germline V gene encodes CDR1 KGHSH and CDR2 LQKENI. The length of the CDR3 is 16 residues. This chain's CDR3 is CASSQSSGQGISEAFF. The CDR3 DNA is TGTGCCAGCTCACAAAGTTCGGGACAGGGAATCTCTGAAGCTTTCTTT.

This clone has a handful of counts. This chain uses TRBV29-1 with TRBJ1-1; D is possibly TRBD1 (5 bases). Germline CDR1 and CDR2: SQVTM and ANQGSEA. The germline V and J ends were trimmed by 6 bases and 3 bases, with 29 bases remaining between them. The CDR3 is 18 amino acids. CDR3 bases: TGCAGCGTCGCGAGGGGTGGAGCATGGGGTGAGTTGGACACTGAAGCTTTCTTT. Translated, it gives CSVARGGAWGELDTEAFF.

In its sample, this clone was seen a few times. The V gene is TRBV2, the J gene TRBJ2-2, with 10 nucleotides matching TRBD1. Germline V gene data show CDR1 as SNHLY and CDR2 as FYNNEI. This CDR3 is 14 amino acids long. The trim removed 7 bases at V and 4 bases at J, leaving 3 bases unmatched. In nucleotides, the CDR3 is TGTGCCAGCAAGGGACAGGGGATCACCGGGGAGCTGTTTTTT. Translation gives CASKGQGITGELFF.

V is TRBV5-1 and J is TRBJ2-3; D is unresolved. The ends were cut back, 0 bases at V and 3 bases at J, with 5 bases in the middle. This CDR3 is built from 13 residues. Germline V gene data show CDR1 as SGHRS and CDR2 as YFSETQ. The CDR3 DNA sequence: TGCGCCAGCAGCTTGGGGGCAACAGATACGCAGTATTTT. Protein product: CASSLGATDTQYF.

The chain employs TRBV2 and TRBJ1-5; D is possibly TRBD1 (5 bases). This CDR3 is built from 14 residues. V was shortened by 5 bases and J by 7 bases, with 15 bases between the two germline ends. In germline, CDR1 is SNHLY, CDR2 FYNNEI. This chain's CDR3 is CASSSGTSGQPQHF. In DNA, the CDR3 is TGTGCCAGCAGTTCCGGGACTTCTGGGCAGCCCCAGCATTTT.

The chain employs TRBV28 and TRBJ2-3; no reliable D call. The CDR3 totals 11 residues. Trimming stripped 6 bases from V and 6 bases from J, with 7 bases between. Germline V CDR1 and CDR2: MDHEN, SYDVKM. The CDR3 nucleotides are TGTGCCAGCAGCCCGGCGGATACGCAGTATTTT. The encoded protein is CASSPADTQYF.

The chain employs TRBV5-6 and TRBJ2-7, with D hard to call. This CDR3 is 15 amino acids long. CDR1 and CDR2 from the germline V gene are SGHDT and YYEEEE. V was cut by 4 bases and J by 3 bases, with 17 bases left in between. The CDR3 region is CASSPASRVFYEQYF. The CDR3 DNA is TGTGCCAGCAGCCCGGCATCAAGGGTCTTCTACGAGCAGTACTTC.